This T cell receptor beta chain was sequenced during a study of control samples from healthy donors and cancer patients. Clones were sequenced by immunoSEQ multiplex PCR, and TCRdb holds only the in-frame ones, with some missing. Of 150,000 or so clones in the sample, around 93% were seen once. The trim removed 1 base at V and 8 bases at J, leaving 12 bases unmatched. The germline V gene encodes CDR1 SGHTA and CDR2 FQGNSA. This CDR3 has 17 amino acids. The sample comprised blood. The source is a woman in her sixties or seventies in good health. The chain has TRBV7-2 and TRBJ1-2; TRBD1 aligns across 11 bases. CDR3 amino acids: CASSLDSPGQGVRGYTF. The DNA for the CDR3 is TGTGCCAGCAGCTTAGATTCCCCGGGACAGGGGGTACGGGGCTACACCTTC.